This T cell receptor beta chain was recovered during a study of blood T cell repertoires in COVID-19. Study-wide context: Samples representing acute and convalescent COVID-19 were sourced from the United States, Italy and Spain. The analysed material was cDNA or gDNA that came from T cells, B-cell-depleted T cells, or PBMCs.

Measured with immunoSEQ multiplex PCR; TCRdb has only the in-frame clones, and not every one. This sample yields approximately 280,000 clones, of which 80% to 95% are seen a single time; roughly 7.3% belongs to the top ten. CDR1 and CDR2 (germline): SGHTA, FQGNSA. Trimming took 5 bases from V and 0 from J, leaving 13 bases between them. The CDR3 has 16 residues. Sequenced: peripheral blood. The chain uses TRBV7-2 and TRBJ2-2; D possibly corresponds to TRBD1 (6 bases). The source of this sequence is a woman aged 25 to 39 with COVID-19, enrolled during active disease. The CDR3 loop reads CASSTSGTTNTGELFF. The DNA for the CDR3 is TGTGCCAGCAGCACCTCCGGGACAACGAACACCGGGGAGCTGTTTTTT. Using reference TRBV7-2 and TRBJ2-2 for the parts outside the CDR3, the full variable domain is GAGVSQSPSNKVTEKGKDVELRCDPISGHTALYWYRQSLGQGLEFLIYFQGNSAPDKSGLPSDRFSAERTGGSVSTLTIQRTQQEDSAVYLCASSTSGTTNTGELFFGEGSRLTVL.